The 4 T cell receptor beta chains listed next were all sequenced from one sample in a study of early stage breast cancer tumors. Some clones are missing from TCRdb's copy, which holds only in-frame ones; the method was immunoSEQ multiplex PCR. The sample has around 51,000 clones, more than 70% seen once. Sequencing used blood. The receptors come from a person aged 35 to 50 with breast cancer.

This clone appeared once. V and J are TRBV20-1 and TRBJ1-2, with 7 nucleotides matching TRBD1. The length of the CDR3 is 11 residues. Germline V lookup: CDR1 DFQATT, CDR2 SNEGSKA (reference sequence). With V trimmed by 4 bases and J by 6 bases, 2 bases remained unmatched. Here the CDR3 reads CSAKQGHGYTF. As DNA, the CDR3 is TGCAGTGCTAAACAGGGGCATGGCTACACCTTC.

V usage is TRBV5-6 and J usage is TRBJ2-5, with D maybe TRBD1 (6 bases). V lost 2 bases, J lost 4 bases, and 12 bases lay in between. Germline V CDR1 and CDR2: SGHDT, YYEEEE. The CDR3 has 14 residues. Written as DNA, the CDR3 is TGTGCCAGCAGCTTCCCAGGGGTTCGAGAGACCCAGTACTTC. This codes for CASSFPGVRETQYF.

The chain is built from TRBV5-6 and TRBJ2-7; D is ambiguous. V was shortened by 0 bases and J by 3 bases, with 4 bases between the two germline ends. Germline V gives CDR1 SGHDT, CDR2 YYEEEE. The CDR3 sequence is 12 residues long. The CDR3 sequence: CASSLVGYEQYF. The CDR3 region has the DNA TGTGCCAGCAGCTTGGTCGGCTACGAGCAGTACTTC.

This clone was counted a single time. The CDR3 is CASSYLQGTGELFF. The CDR3 DNA reads TGTGCCAGCAGTTACTTACAGGGTACCGGGGAGCTGTTTTTT. The chain joins TRBV6-5 to TRBJ2-2, with a possible D match to TRBD1 (6 bases). CDR3 length: 14 amino acids. The V and J ends lost 1 base and 5 bases respectively, with 8 bases between them. CDR1 is MNHEY and CDR2 is SVGAGI in the germline V gene.